A selection of T cell receptor beta chains follows, all from one sample in a study of blood T cell repertoires in COVID-19. Clones were read by immunoSEQ multiplex PCR, and TCRdb kept only the in-frame ones, dropping some. The data contain around 300,000 clones, 65% to 90% of them seen just once; the ten biggest clones take up approximately 12%. Sequenced sample: peripheral blood. Receptors were obtained from a human donor in a cohort sampled during active COVID-19. Each CDR3 is given with its conserved first and last residue. The order of the fields is J gene, D gene, clone size, V gene, CDR3 DNA, CDR3 protein. The D gene is left open where the match is weak. Size tells how often a clone was seen (once, few, many) or the class of an expanded clone, and some rows leave it out.

J: TRBJ2-7; D: TRBD1; size: many; V: TRBV12-3/TRBV12-4; DNA: TGTGCCAGCAGTCCCAGGGGGTACGAGCAGTACTTC; CDR3: CASSPRGYEQYF
J: TRBJ2-7; D: TRBD2; size: -; V: TRBV5-4; DNA: TGTGCCAGCAGCGACAACGGGAGGTCCTCCTACGAGCAGTACTTC; CDR3: CASSDNGRSSYEQYF
J: TRBJ2-2; D: TRBD2; size: -; V: TRBV19; DNA: TGTGCCAGTAGTATACTAGCGGGAGCTTCCGGGGAGCTGTTTTTT; CDR3: CASSILAGASGELFF
J: TRBJ2-4; D: -; size: -; V: TRBV10-2; DNA: TGCGCCAGCAGTGAGTCCAGGGAAAACATTCAGTACTTC; CDR3: CASSESRENIQYF
J: TRBJ1-6; D: -; size: -; V: TRBV7-2; DNA: TGTGCCAGCAGCTTAGTTTCAATGGCAGATAATTCACCCCTCCACTTT; CDR3: CASSLVSMADNSPLHF
J: TRBJ1-1; D: -; size: -; V: TRBV15; DNA: TGTGCCACCAGCAGAGACCGTCCCACTGAAGCTTTCTTT; CDR3: CATSRDRPTEAFF
J: TRBJ2-1; D: -; size: -; V: TRBV18; DNA: TGTGCCAGCTCACCACGAGAGAGCTCCTACAATGAGCAGTTCTTC; CDR3: CASSPRESSYNEQFF
J: TRBJ2-1; D: TRBD2; size: -; V: TRBV11-3; DNA: TGTGCCAGCAGCTTGGGACTAGTAGGCTACAATGAGCAGTTCTTC; CDR3: CASSLGLVGYNEQFF
J: TRBJ2-3; D: TRBD1; size: -; V: TRBV11-2; DNA: TGTGCCAGCAGCTTCTTAAAGGGGGCCGTGGGCACAGATACGCAGTATTTT; CDR3: CASSFLKGAVGTDTQYF
J: TRBJ2-1; D: -; size: once; V: TRBV4-3; DNA: TGCGCCAGCAGCCAAGCGTTTCTGAGAGCGCAGTTCTTC; CDR3: CASSQAFLRAQFF
J: TRBJ2-7; D: -; size: -; V: TRBV4-2; DNA: TGTGCCAGCAGCCAATCATCCAGTGCGGTCTACGAGCAGTACTTC; CDR3: CASSQSSSAVYEQYF
J: TRBJ1-2; D: TRBD1; size: -; V: TRBV3-1/TRBV3-2; DNA: TGTGCCAGCAGCCAAGGCGGGACAGGCGGGTATGGCTACACCTTC; CDR3: CASSQGGTGGYGYTF
J: TRBJ2-3; D: -; size: -; V: TRBV3-1/TRBV3-2; DNA: TGTGCCAGCAGCCAAAAAAGGCGGGAAAATACGCAGTATTTT; CDR3: CASSQKRRENTQYF
J: TRBJ1-5; D: TRBD1; size: -; V: TRBV6-1; DNA: TGTGCCAGCAGTGAACGGACAGGGTACGGCAATCAGCCCCAGCATTTT; CDR3: CASSERTGYGNQPQHF